Each of the 27 T cell receptor beta chains below was sequenced from the same sample in a study of OX40 agonist ivuxolimab in advanced cancers. Sequenced by immunoSEQ multiplex PCR; TCRdb stores in-frame clones only, minus some. Of approximately 89,000 clones detected, around 87% appear once; the ten largest clones hold under 0.35%. This specimen was CD4+ or CD8+ T cells sorted from blood, taken in a trial of the OX40 agonist ivuxolimab. The receptor set was obtained from an adult with an advanced solid tumor such as melanoma, head and neck, liver or kidney cancer.

The chain couples TRBV29-1 to TRBJ1-1; D call uncertain. Between the trimmed V and J ends, which lost 3 bases and 0 bases, there was a span of 11 bases. The CDR3 runs 14 residues. Germline-derived CDR1 and CDR2 are SQVTM and ANQGSEA. The CDR3, as DNA: TGCAGCGTTGATCGCCCACTCATGAACACTGAAGCTTTCTTT. Translation gives CSVDRPLMNTEAFF.

The CDR3 loop reads CASSYGLGYQPQHF. CDR3 in DNA: TGTGCCAGCAGTTACGGTCTTGGGTATCAGCCCCAGCATTTT. The rearrangement joins TRBV6-5 to TRBJ1-5; D gene unclear. Trimming removed 2 bases at V and 5 bases at J, with 10 bases between. The CDR3 length is 14 residues. From germline, CDR1 is MNHEY and CDR2 SVGAGI.

This clone was found once. CDR3 protein: CAIRDRGRQETQYF. The CDR3 DNA reads as TGTGCCATCAGGGACCGGGGAAGGCAAGAGACCCAGTACTTC. The V and J genes are TRBV6-1 and TRBJ2-5; D may be TRBD1 or TRBD2 (5 bases each). CDR1 is MNHNS and CDR2 is SASEGT in the germline V gene. This CDR3 region has 14 residues. Trimming took off 10 bases at V and 2 bases at J, with 17 bases between the two ends.

The rearrangement joins TRBV25-1 to TRBJ2-2, with D uncertain. This CDR3 is built from 14 residues. Germline values: CDR1 MGHDK, CDR2 SYGVNS. Trimming took 1 base from V and 4 from J, leaving 7 bases between them. CDR3 in DNA: TGTGCCAGCAGTGAATCCCAAATCACCGGGGAGCTGTTTTTT. Protein product: CASSESQITGELFF.

This clone has just a few counts. At one boundary the junction diverges from the germline segment, which might be a read error. This chain connects TRBV30 to TRBJ2-5; 7 bases agree with TRBD2. Per germline, CDR1 GTSNPN and CDR2 SVGIG (reference sequence). The CDR3 runs to 14 residues. CDR3 coding DNA: TGTGCTACACGACTAGCAGCACACCACGAGACCCAGTACTTC. Translation gives CATRLAAHHETQYF.

This CDR3 is CASSLARRNEQFF. In DNA, the CDR3 is TGTGCCAGCAGCTTAGCCAGGCGAAATGAGCAGTTCTTC. This rearrangement joins TRBV7-6 to TRBJ2-1; unclear D gene. The CDR3 is 13 residues long. Germline CDR1 SGHVS, CDR2 FNYEAQ. V was shortened by 0 bases and J by 7 bases, with 7 bases between the two germline ends.

The chain combines TRBV6-5 with TRBJ1-3, with D possibly being TRBD1 (5 bases). This CDR3 contains 15 residues. The V and J ends lost 4 bases and 0 bases respectively, with 10 bases between them. Germline V gives CDR1 MNHEY, CDR2 SVGAGI. For the CDR3, the DNA is TGTGCCAGCAGTTCCGGGACGACCTCTGGAAACACCATATATTTT. Translation gives CASSSGTTSGNTIYF.

This CDR3 reads CASSLGRDVVGIRDIQYF. CDR3 coding DNA: TGCGCCAGCAGCTTGGGACGGGATGTTGTGGGGATTAGGGACATTCAGTACTTC. The chain carries TRBV5-1 and TRBJ2-4; tentatively, D is TRBD2 (5 bases). The CDR3 covers 18 residues. V was shortened by 0 bases and J by 8 bases, with 24 bases between the two germline ends. Germline V gene lookup returns CDR1 SGHRS and CDR2 YFSETQ. The entire variable domain, with the rest obtained from reference TRBV5-1 and TRBJ2-4, is as follows: KAGVTQTPRYLIKTRGQQVTLSCSPISGHRSVSWYQQTPGQGLQFLFEYFSETQRNKGNFPGRFSGRQFSNSRSEMNVSTLELGDSALYLCASSLGRDVVGIRDIQYFGAGTRLSVL.

In this sample, this clone turned up once. The chain links TRBV5-4 to TRBJ2-2; 11 positions agree with TRBD1. The CDR3 has 16 residues. In germline, CDR1 is SGHNT, CDR2 YYREEE (reference sequence). With 2 bases clipped from V and 6 bases from J, the junction kept 6 bases outside the gene matches. The CDR3 spells CASSFPDRGPPGELFF. CDR3 in DNA: TGTGCCAGCAGCTTCCCGGACAGGGGGCCCCCCGGGGAGCTGTTTTTT.

The chain joins TRBV5-1 to TRBJ2-1; D might be TRBD1 or TRBD2, each matching 6 bases. The ends were cut back, 0 bases at V and 4 bases at J, with 11 bases in the middle. CDR3 length: 15 amino acids. Looked up from germline, CDR1 is SGHRS and CDR2 is YFSETQ. CDR3 in DNA: TGCGCCAGCAGCTTGGAGGGGGGCACTTACAATGAGCAGTTCTTC. Protein product: CASSLEGGTYNEQFF.

The chain combines TRBV12-5 with TRBJ1-2, with a tentative D call TRBD1 (5 bases). CDR3 length: 14 amino acids. CDR1 LGHNT and CDR2 FRNRAP come from the germline V gene. Trimming removed 3 bases from V and 8 bases from J, with 16 bases in between. CDR3 amino acids: CASGFQSGGSGYTF. The CDR3 DNA reads TGTGCTAGTGGTTTTCAGTCTGGGGGAAGCGGCTACACCTTC.

Only one count was recorded for this clone. The J gene is TRBJ2-3, the V gene TRBV9; the match to TRBD2 covers 11 bases. With V trimmed by 2 bases and J by 0 bases, 5 bases remained unmatched. Germline CDR1 is SGDLS and CDR2 is YYNGEE. The CDR3 covers 17 residues. CDR3 coding DNA: TGTGCCAGCAGCGTGAATAGCGGGGGGGCTAGCACAGATACGCAGTATTTT. It is translated as CASSVNSGGASTDTQYF.

The chain has TRBV10-3 and TRBJ2-1; 9 bases are shared with TRBD2. Germline CDR1 is ENHRY and CDR2 is SYGVKD. The CDR3 spans 16 residues. V was clipped by 6 bases and J by 6 bases; unmatched bases: 12. The CDR3 protein is CAIRNTTSGGRNEQFF. The CDR3 bases are TGTGCCATCAGAAATACTACAAGCGGGGGGCGCAATGAGCAGTTCTTC.

The CDR3 is CASRPGGISYNEQFF. The CDR3 coding sequence is TGTGCCAGCAGGCCTGGGGGGATCTCCTACAATGAGCAGTTCTTC. The V and J genes are TRBV7-2 and TRBJ2-1, with D maybe TRBD2 (6 bases). The CDR3 length is 15 residues. V was clipped by 6 bases and J by 0 bases, with 12 bases between them. Germline CDR1 reads SGHTA; CDR2 reads FQGNSA. The full variable domain, rest sourced from reference TRBV7-2 and TRBJ2-1, is GAGVSQSPSNKVTEKGKDVELRCDPISGHTALYWYRQSLGQGLEFLIYFQGNSAPDKSGLPSDRFSAERTGGSVSTLTIQRTQQEDSAVYLCASRPGGISYNEQFFGPGTRLTVL.

The V and J genes are TRBV5-4 and TRBJ2-5; D unresolved. There are 14 residues in the CDR3. V was trimmed by 0 bases and J by 4 bases, leaving 10 bases between them. The germline V gene encodes CDR1 SGHNT and CDR2 YYREEE (reference sequence). As DNA, the CDR3 is TGTGCCAGCAGCTTGGGCCGAAGAGGAGAGACCCAGTACTTC. Protein: CASSLGRRGETQYF.

J is TRBJ2-1 and V is TRBV5-4; 8 nucleotides match TRBD1. The CDR3 runs to 15 residues. Germline CDR1 and CDR2: SGHNT and YYREEE (reference sequence). V was clipped by 0 bases and J by 6 bases; unmatched bases: 5. This chain's CDR3 is CASSLAAQGVNEQFF. In DNA, the CDR3 is TGTGCCAGCAGCTTGGCAGCACAGGGGGTCAATGAGCAGTTCTTC.

The rearrangement joins TRBV27 to TRBJ1-1; perhaps TRBD1 as D (5 bases). The germline V gene has CDR1 MNHEY and CDR2 SMNVEV (reference sequence). Trimming left V 4 bases short and J 10 bases short, with 22 bases between. The CDR3 is 15 residues long. The CDR3 DNA reads as TGTGCCAGCAGTTCGAATCCGGGGGTGAGTCCCGGAGCTTTCTTT. This sequence encodes CASSSNPGVSPGAFF.

The chain links TRBV19 to TRBJ2-3; D may be TRBD1 or TRBD2 (6 bases each). Looked up from germline, CDR1 is LNHDA and CDR2 is SQIVND (reference sequence). The ends were cut back, 5 bases at V and 4 bases at J, with 25 bases in the middle. CDR3 length equals 18 residues. The CDR3 loop is CASSSRRGAAIRSDTQYF. In DNA, the CDR3 is TGTGCCAGTAGTTCCCGAAGGGGGGCCGCGATTAGGTCAGATACGCAGTATTTT.

The chain couples TRBV6-4 to TRBJ1-4, with D possibly being TRBD1 (6 bases). The germline gives CDR1 MRHNA, CDR2 SNTAGT. The CDR3 is 17 amino acids. The V and J ends lost 2 bases and 1 base respectively, with 14 bases between them. CDR3: CASSDVDRMETNEKLFF. The CDR3 nucleotides read TGTGCCAGCAGTGACGTAGACAGGATGGAAACTAATGAAAAACTGTTTTTT.

This chain connects TRBV5-4 to TRBJ2-1; TRBD1 agrees at 10 bases. The CDR3 spans 17 residues. J gave up 6 bases and V 2 bases, and 11 bases lay outside the gene matches. In germline, CDR1 is SGHNT, CDR2 YYREEE (reference sequence). CDR3 DNA: TGTGCCAGCAGCTTTGTGCTGCGGACAGGGGGAGTCAATGAGCAGTTCTTC. Translated, it gives CASSFVLRTGGVNEQFF.

The table lists this clone with a count of one. At one end, the junction sequence differs from germline, possibly due to a read error. The V and J genes are TRBV2 and TRBJ2-7, with D possibly matching TRBD1 (5 bases). The CDR3 loop spans 12 amino acids. The germline V gene has CDR1 SNHLY and CDR2 FYNNEI. CDR3 sequence: CASSVSGPGLNF. The CDR3, as DNA: TGTGCCAGCAGTGTCTCAGGGCCCGGGTTGAACTTC.

The V call is TRBV6-1, the J call TRBJ2-7; 10 bases match TRBD1. The CDR3 is made up of 16 amino acids. V was clipped by 1 base and J by 0 bases; unmatched bases: 3. Germline CDR1 MNHNS, CDR2 SASEGT. CDR3 in DNA: TGTGCCAGCAGTGAAGGACAGGGGGCCCCCTCCTACGAGCAGTACTTC. Translating it yields CASSEGQGAPSYEQYF.

The J gene is TRBJ2-2, the V gene TRBV27, with a tentative D call TRBD2 (5 bases). In germline, CDR1 is MNHEY, CDR2 SMNVEV (reference sequence). Trimming shortened V by 6 bases and J by 6 bases, and 11 bases separated the two germline ends. The CDR3 extends over 13 amino acids. The CDR3 here is CASRRTSSGELFF. CDR3 in DNA: TGTGCCAGCAGAAGAACTAGTTCCGGGGAGCTGTTTTTT.

The chain uses TRBV5-6 and TRBJ2-7; D is uncertain. V was shortened by 0 bases and J by 3 bases, with 13 bases between the two germline ends. The length of the CDR3 is 15 residues. CDR1 is SGHDT and CDR2 is YYEEEE in the germline V gene. CDR3 sequence: CASSLGPQPSYEQYF. CDR3 DNA: TGTGCCAGCAGCTTGGGTCCGCAGCCTAGCTACGAGCAGTACTTC. Drawing the rest from reference TRBV5-6 and TRBJ2-7, the complete variable domain is DAGVTQSPTHLIKTRGQQVTLRCSPKSGHDTVSWYQQALGQGPQFIFQYYEEEERQRGNFPDRFSGHQFPNYSSELNVNALLLGDSALYLCASSLGPQPSYEQYFGPGTRLTVT.

This chain uses TRBV25-1 with TRBJ2-2; TRBD1 aligns across 8 bases. After removal of 2 bases from V and 1 base from J, the junction contained 3 bases not matched to a gene. The CDR3 consists of 16 residues. Per germline, CDR1 MGHDK and CDR2 SYGVNS. CDR3 nucleotides: TGTGCCAGCAGTGAACCCGGACAGGGGAACACCGGGGAGCTGTTTTTT. Its translation is CASSEPGQGNTGELFF.

The chain links TRBV5-1 to TRBJ1-2; maybe TRBD1 (6 bases). This CDR3 has 13 residues. CDR1 and CDR2 from the germline V gene are SGHRS and YFSETQ. V shed 4 bases and J shed 6 bases, with 13 bases lying between them. Here the CDR3 DNA reads TGCGCCAGCAGCCCACAGGGAATCGATGGCTACACCTTC. It is translated as CASSPQGIDGYTF.

The chain employs TRBV5-4 and TRBJ2-4; D is undetermined. Germline loops: CDR1 SGHNT, CDR2 YYREEE (reference sequence). V lost 10 bases and J 0 bases, leaving 26 bases between the germline ends. The CDR3 extends over 18 amino acids. CDR3 region: CAPAPKESAHLAKNIQYF. The CDR3 DNA sequence: TGTGCCCCAGCTCCGAAGGAGAGCGCACATTTAGCCAAAAACATTCAGTACTTC. Using reference TRBV5-4 and TRBJ2-4 for the parts outside the CDR3, the full variable domain is ETGVTQSPTHLIKTRGQQVTLRCSSQSGHNTVSWYQQALGQGPQFIFQYYREEENGRGNFPPRFSGLQFPNYSSELNVNALELDDSALYLCAPAPKESAHLAKNIQYFGAGTRLSVL.